The 29 T cell receptor beta chains in this list originate from one sample, sequenced in a study of blood T cell repertoires in COVID-19. Generated by immunoSEQ multiplex PCR, the TCRdb table keeps only in-frame clones and is missing some. The sample yields some 200,000 clones, approximately 86% seen once. The sequencing sample was made of PBMCs or T cells enriched from blood (not recorded which). The receptor set was obtained from a man younger than 35 with acute COVID-19.

This chain joins TRBV11-1 and TRBJ2-2; no definite D call. Germline lookup yields CDR1 SGHAT and CDR2 FQDESV (reference sequence). With 2 bases removed from V and 0 bases from J, the gap between germline ends came to 4 bases. The CDR3 has 14 amino acids. The CDR3 reads CASSLSANTGELFF. CDR3 bases: TGTGCCAGCAGCTTATCCGCGAACACCGGGGAGCTGTTTTTT.

Comments on this clone: This CDR3 is also generated by other DNA sequences in the sample. The chain recombines TRBV3-1 (or the pseudogene TRBV3-2) with TRBJ2-5; 7 bases are shared with TRBD1. The CDR3 length is 16 residues. The germline CDR1 and CDR2 sequences are LGHDT and YNNKEL (reference sequence). V was clipped by 1 base and J by 2 bases; unmatched bases: 7. The DNA of the CDR3 is TGTGCCAGCAGCCAAGTCTACTCGGACAGGCAAGAGACCCAGTACTTC. Translated, it gives CASSQVYSDRQETQYF.

This chain links TRBV18 with TRBJ2-5; a weak D match, TRBD2 (7 bases). V dropped 3 bases and J dropped 2 bases, with 16 bases sitting between them. The CDR3 sequence is 16 residues long. Germline V gene data show CDR1 as KGHSH and CDR2 as LQKENI. The CDR3 loop reads CASSPWEGEEQETQYF. In nucleotides, the CDR3 is TGTGCCAGCTCACCTTGGGAGGGGGAAGAGCAAGAGACCCAGTACTTC.

The chain combines TRBV7-2 with TRBJ2-7; D not resolved. CDR3 length equals 11 residues. In germline, CDR1 is SGHTA, CDR2 FQGNSA. Trimming stripped 5 bases from V and 5 bases from J, with 7 bases between. The CDR3 coding sequence is TGTGCCAGCAGCCTTCTTGACGAGCAGTACTTC. Protein product: CASSLLDEQYF.

The chain links TRBV25-1 to TRBJ2-5; D is unresolved. Germline-derived CDR1 and CDR2 are MGHDK and SYGVNS. V lost 2 bases, J lost 2 bases, and 3 bases lay in between. The CDR3 consists of 12 residues. CDR3 region: CASSEQQETQYF. DNA of the CDR3: TGTGCCAGCAGTGAACAACAAGAGACCCAGTACTTC.

The chain joins TRBV29-1 to TRBJ1-5; D is perhaps TRBD1 (5 bases). Per the germline V gene, CDR1 is SQVTM and CDR2 is ANQGSEA. Trimming took 6 bases from V and 7 from J, leaving 16 bases between them. The CDR3 consists of 13 residues. CDR3 residues: CSVRAGHEQPQHF. CDR3 sequence (DNA): TGCAGCGTGAGGGCGGGGCATGAACAGCCCCAGCATTTT.

This clone showed up just a few times. This rearrangement joins TRBV28 to TRBJ1-6; the D gene is possibly TRBD1 (5 bases). V was clipped by 6 bases and J by 11 bases, with 14 bases between them. The CDR3 runs to 13 residues. Germline V CDR1 and CDR2: MDHEN, SYDVKM. CDR3 sequence: CASRAGSVPPLHF. CDR3 DNA sequence: TGTGCCAGCAGGGCAGGGTCTGTACCACCCCTCCACTTT.

This rearrangement joins TRBV12-5 to TRBJ2-3; maybe TRBD2 (6 bases). The germline CDR1 and CDR2 sequences are LGHNT and FRNRAP. CDR3 length equals 19 residues. Trimming pared 0 bases from V and 1 base from J, leaving 20 bases between. CDR3 nucleotide sequence: TGTGCTAGTGGTTTGGTACGAAGGGGACTTGTCAGTGGCACAGATACGCAGTATTTT. Its protein is CASGLVRRGLVSGTDTQYF.

The J gene is TRBJ2-2, the V gene TRBV4-1; TRBD2 matches 7 bases. Germline CDR1 reads MGHRA; CDR2 reads YSYEKL. The CDR3 has 15 residues. J gave up 6 bases and V 2 bases, and 6 bases lay outside the gene matches. Written as DNA, the CDR3 is TGCGCCAGCAGCCAAATTGTGCGGGAGTCCGGGGAGCTGTTTTTT. Translated, it gives CASSQIVRESGELFF.

This chain uses TRBV10-3 with TRBJ1-3; D not resolved. The V end was cut by 0 bases, the J end by 0 bases, with 3 bases between. CDR1 and CDR2 from the germline V gene are ENHRY and SYGVKD. The CDR3 is 14 amino acids. CDR3 nucleotides: TGTGCCATCAGTGAGTCTCTCTCTGGAAACACCATATATTTT. This translates into CAISESLSGNTIYF.

The rearrangement links TRBV28 to TRBJ2-7; no definite D call. Trimming took 6 bases from V and 4 from J, leaving 7 bases between them. The CDR3 has 11 residues. The germline V gene has CDR1 MDHEN and CDR2 SYDVKM. The chain's CDR3 is CASRAGYEQYF. The CDR3 nucleotides are TGTGCCAGCAGAGCAGGATACGAGCAGTACTTC.

The gene calls are TRBV11-3 and TRBJ2-7; D gene uncertain. Germline assignment: CDR1 SGHNT and CDR2 YENEEA. This CDR3 is built from 13 residues. Trimming removed 4 bases from V and 3 bases from J, with 10 bases in between. The CDR3 region is CASSSSLNYEQYF. The CDR3 region has the DNA TGTGCCAGCAGCTCCTCTTTAAACTACGAGCAGTACTTC. Full variable domain (remainder filled in from reference TRBV11-3 and TRBJ2-7): EAGVVQSPRYKIIEKKQPVAFWCNPISGHNTLYWYLQNLGQGPELLIRYENEEAVDDSQLPKDRFSAERLKGVDSTLKIQPAELGDSAVYLCASSSSLNYEQYFGPGTRLTVT.

The gene calls are TRBV29-1 and TRBJ1-1; D gene uncertain. Trimming cost V 4 bases and J 1 base, with 7 bases left between them. CDR3 length: 12 amino acids. The V gene's germline CDR1 is SQVTM and CDR2 ANQGSEA. CDR3 coding DNA: TGCAGCGTTGGGGGAGGGAACACTGAAGCTTTCTTT. Translated, it gives CSVGGGNTEAFF.

This clone turned up a few times. The chain carries TRBV5-1 and TRBJ1-2, with D unresolved. The germline V gene encodes CDR1 SGHRS and CDR2 YFSETQ. The CDR3 covers 14 residues. V lost 3 bases, J lost 3 bases, and 12 bases lay in between. This CDR3 reads CASSSLRGDYGYTF. The CDR3 DNA is TGCGCCAGCAGCTCCCTCAGAGGTGACTATGGCTACACCTTC.

The genes are TRBV11-3 and TRBJ2-2; 8 bases align to TRBD2. This CDR3 has 17 amino acids. V lost 4 bases to trimming and J lost 1 base; unmatched junction nucleotides: 8. The germline gives CDR1 SGHNT, CDR2 YENEEA. The CDR3 coding sequence is TGTGCCAGCAGCTCCCCGGCCACTAGCGGGAACACCGGGGAGCTGTTTTTT. This sequence encodes CASSSPATSGNTGELFF.

This rearrangement joins TRBV4-2 to TRBJ1-2; weak D call: TRBD1 (5 bases). There are 17 residues in the CDR3. V lost 4 bases to trimming and J lost 2 bases, with 20 bases between them. Germline V gene sequence: CDR1 LGHNA, CDR2 YNFKEQ. The CDR3 region has the DNA TGTGCCAGCAGCCTAAACACGGGGGTCGACAGCAACTATGGCTACACCTTC. Translating gives CASSLNTGVDSNYGYTF.

The rearrangement links TRBV6-1 to TRBJ2-7, with 7 bases fitting TRBD2. Germline values: CDR1 MNHNS, CDR2 SASEGT. The CDR3 covers 17 residues. With V trimmed by 4 bases and J by 3 bases, 15 bases remained unmatched. The CDR3 spells CASSALPLGLADYEQYF. Here the CDR3 DNA reads TGTGCCAGCAGTGCACTACCTTTGGGGCTAGCGGACTACGAGCAGTACTTC.

The chain joins TRBV6-1 to TRBJ2-3, with TRBD1 matching over 9 bases. Germline-derived CDR1 and CDR2 are MNHNS and SASEGT. This CDR3 region has 15 residues. V was clipped by 3 bases and J by 5 bases; unmatched bases: 6. The CDR3 region is CASSEMRQGEDTQYF. CDR3 bases: TGTGCCAGCAGTGAGATGAGACAGGGGGAAGATACGCAGTATTTT.

This clone was recorded once. CDR3 sequence reads: CASSRAGRGSSVNYEQYF. The CDR3 nucleotides are TGTGCCAGCAGCAGAGCTGGAAGGGGCAGTTCCGTTAACTACGAGCAGTACTTC. V gene TRBV9 combines with J gene TRBJ2-7, with D tentatively TRBD1 (5 bases). The CDR3 loop spans 18 amino acids. Germline lookup yields CDR1 SGDLS and CDR2 YYNGEE. Trimming stripped 4 bases from V and 3 bases from J, with 26 bases between.

The count of this clone is one. The chain is built from TRBV7-9 and TRBJ1-1; a possible D gene is TRBD1 (6 bases). Germline-derived CDR1 and CDR2 are SEHNR and FQNEAQ (reference sequence). The CDR3 runs 14 residues. V lost 4 bases, J lost 11 bases, and 20 bases lay in between. This CDR3 is CASSSGGRDSGAFF. As DNA, the CDR3 is TGTGCCAGCAGCTCGGGGGGCAGGGACTCAGGCGCTTTCTTT.

The rearrangement links TRBV10-1 to TRBJ2-7, with 10 bases identical to TRBD1. Germline assignment: CDR1 WNHNN and CDR2 SYGVQD (reference sequence). The CDR3 is 15 amino acids. Losses at the gene ends were 3 bases for V and 7 bases for J; bases not matched to a gene: 9. CDR3: CASSDSGTGDREQYF. In nucleotides, the CDR3 is TGCGCCAGCAGTGATTCCGGGACAGGGGATCGGGAGCAGTACTTC.

The chain recombines TRBV5-1 with TRBJ1-2; TRBD1 is a possible D gene (6 bases). Between the trimmed V and J ends, which lost 0 bases and 3 bases, there was a span of 12 bases. CDR3 size: 15 residues. Germline lookup yields CDR1 SGHRS and CDR2 YFSETQ. The CDR3 DNA follows: TGCGCCAGCAGCTTGGCACAGGGCGGAGACTATGGCTACACCTTC. Protein product: CASSLAQGGDYGYTF.

V usage is TRBV10-3 and J usage is TRBJ2-6; 7 nucleotides match TRBD2. The CDR3 is 16 amino acids. Germline assignment: CDR1 ENHRY and CDR2 SYGVKD. Trimming at V came to 7 bases and at J to 0 bases, leaving 6 bases not matched to a gene. The CDR3 DNA reads TGTGCCATCATGGCGGGAGTCCTCTCTGGGGCCAACGTCCTGACTTTC. Translation gives CAIMAGVLSGANVLTF.

The J gene is TRBJ2-3, the V gene TRBV5-4; 10 nucleotides agree with TRBD2. Looked up from germline, CDR1 is SGHNT and CDR2 is YYREEE (reference sequence). V lost 5 bases and J lost 12; bases outside the gene matches: 12. This CDR3 is built from 14 residues. The CDR3 here is CASSQPLAGALQYF. CDR3 in DNA: TGTGCCAGCAGTCAGCCGCTAGCGGGAGCTCTCCAGTATTTT.

The chain recombines TRBV30 with TRBJ1-2, with D unresolved. Germline V gene lookup returns CDR1 GTSNPN and CDR2 SVGIG (reference sequence). The CDR3 extends over 13 amino acids. V lost 0 bases to trimming and J lost 4 bases, with 9 bases between them. The CDR3 sequence: CAWSVERTYGYTF. The CDR3 coding sequence is TGTGCCTGGAGTGTGGAGCGGACCTATGGCTACACCTTC.

The chain has TRBV28 and TRBJ2-5; D is perhaps TRBD2 (6 bases). Germline V gene data show CDR1 as MDHEN and CDR2 as SYDVKM. Trimming took 5 bases from V and 5 from J, leaving 18 bases between them. The CDR3 runs to 15 residues. The CDR3 loop is CASSPGRGIGETQYF. The CDR3 nucleotides read TGTGCCAGCAGTCCTGGTCGCGGGATAGGTGAGACCCAGTACTTC.

This rearrangement joins TRBV6-2 or TRBV6-3 to TRBJ1-1, with 8 bases identical to TRBD1. Germline values: CDR1 MNHEY, CDR2 SVGEGT. V lost 2 bases to trimming and J lost 3 bases; unmatched junction nucleotides: 8. The CDR3 has 16 amino acids. CDR3 nucleotides: TGTGCCAGCAGTTACCGCAGGGGGCGGAGTGACACTGAAGCTTTCTTT. Residues: CASSYRRGRSDTEAFF.

The chain couples TRBV29-1 to TRBJ2-5; TRBD2 agrees at 12 bases. Trimming took 7 bases from V and 5 from J; bases not matched to a gene: 8. Germline V lookup: CDR1 SQVTM, CDR2 ANQGSEA. The CDR3 sequence is 14 residues long. The CDR3 nucleotides are TGCAGCGGCCTGACTAGCGGGAGTCTGGAGACCCAGTACTTC. Translating it yields CSGLTSGSLETQYF.

The rearrangement uses TRBV2 and TRBJ2-2, with 11 bases aligning to TRBD2. Germline CDR1 reads SNHLY; CDR2 reads FYNNEI. Trimming cost V 8 bases and J 1 base; bases outside gene matches: 6. The CDR3 extends over 16 amino acids. The CDR3 region has the DNA TGTGCCAGCCCGGGACTAGCGGTCGTGAACACCGGGGAGCTGTTTTTT. Its protein is CASPGLAVVNTGELFF.